This TCR beta chain was identified in a study of blood T cell repertoires in COVID-19. The overall study: Spain, Italy and the United States supplied samples that represented acute and convalescent COVID-19. From T cells, B-cell-depleted T cells, or PBMCs came the material, which was cDNA or gDNA.

In the study's own analysis: The authors estimated nucleated cell counts from reference gene primer amplification. Assay: immunoSEQ multiplex PCR; the TCRdb copy retains only in-frame clones and omits some. The V and J calls and the clone size are those of that table, but D and trimming were determined from the DNA. The table records hundreds of thousands of clones, approximately 86% of them present only once. Germline CDR1 is MNHNS and CDR2 is SASEGT. The CDR3 has 18 residues. The ends were cut back, 4 bases at V and 7 bases at J, with 29 bases in the middle. The clonotype originates from a human donor in a cohort sampled during active COVID-19. The specimen was peripheral blood. The rearrangement joins TRBV6-1 to TRBJ2-7; possible D gene TRBD1, 6 bases. As DNA, the CDR3 is TGTGCCAGCAGTGGAGGAAGGTATGTTCGACTTCTGGGGGCGGAGCAGTACTTC. It encodes CASSGGRYVRLLGAEQYF.